This TCR beta chain was sequenced for a study of blood T cells in healthy people across ages. Background on the study: T cells yielded about one barcoded beta molecule per two cells through template switching.

Trimming stripped 0 bases from V and 3 bases from J, with 10 bases between. The CDR3 totals 15 residues. CDR1 SGDLS and CDR2 YYNGEE come from the germline V gene. Approximately 9.4 milliliters was the volume of peripheral blood drawn from each donor. Each sample yielded at least 7 million isolated PBMCs. Next came a second PCR, run for about 6 to 12 cycles, which used a sample-barcoded 5' primer along with a J-beta primer mix. CDR3-containing paired-end reads numbering at least 2.5 million came from each sample. One entry per CDR3 protein, called by TCRdb with MiXCR from the 5' RACE reads. The sample has around 800,000 distinct CDR3 sequences; approximately 67% are singletons.

This chain links TRBV9 with TRBJ2-1; no firm D call. The sequence was obtained from a man aged 25 to 40 in good health. The sample taken for sequencing was blood. For the CDR3, the DNA is TGTGCCAGCAGCGTAGGTGGTAGTTTCTACAATGAGCAGTTCTTC. This sequence encodes CASSVGGSFYNEQFF.